Below are 27 T cell receptor beta chains sequenced from a single sample in a study of blood T cell repertoires in COVID-19. TCRdb's table, derived via immunoSEQ multiplex PCR, lists solely in-frame clones and lacks some. The table records around 20,000 clones, about 85% of them present only once. The sequencing sample was made of peripheral blood. The receptors shown here come from a man aged 65-85 years with acute or convalescent COVID-19.

The chain is built from TRBV11-3 and TRBJ2-1; possible D gene TRBD2, 5 bases. Looked up from germline, CDR1 is SGHNT and CDR2 is YENEEA. The V gene lost 0 bases and the J gene lost 4 bases, with 13 bases spanning the gap. The CDR3 spans 16 residues. The CDR3 DNA sequence: TGTGCCAGCAGCTTAGACCCACTAGGAGGTTACAATGAGCAGTTCTTC. Protein product: CASSLDPLGGYNEQFF.

This chain links TRBV27 with TRBJ2-1; 13 bases fit TRBD2. Trimming at V came to 1 base and at J to 3 bases, leaving 0 bases not matched to a gene. The CDR3 has 16 amino acids. Germline V gives CDR1 MNHEY, CDR2 SMNVEV (reference sequence). The CDR3 region has the DNA TGTGCCAGCAGTTTATGGACTAGCGGGAGCTACAATGAGCAGTTCTTC. Its protein product is CASSLWTSGSYNEQFF.

V gene TRBV27 combines with J gene TRBJ2-7; D may be TRBD1 (6 bases). The CDR3 covers 13 residues. Per germline, CDR1 MNHEY and CDR2 SMNVEV (reference sequence). V was clipped by 6 bases and J by 2 bases, with 11 bases between them. CDR3 DNA sequence: TGTGCCAGCAGGGGGCCAGGGGCCTACGAGCAGTACTTC. Translation gives CASRGPGAYEQYF.

The chain recombines TRBV6-6 with TRBJ1-2, with 7 nucleotides matching TRBD1. CDR1 is MNHNY, CDR2 SVGAGI, per germline (reference sequence). The CDR3 sequence is 13 residues long. Trimming removed 7 bases from V and 8 bases from J; junction bases left unmatched: 10. The CDR3 is CASTGDRGRGYTF. CDR3 coding DNA: TGTGCCAGCACAGGGGACAGAGGTCGGGGCTACACCTTC.

The V and J genes are TRBV7-2 and TRBJ1-1; 8 bases fit TRBD1. V lost 5 bases to trimming and J lost 5 bases; unmatched junction nucleotides: 7. Germline CDR1 reads SGHTA; CDR2 reads FQGNSA. This CDR3 comprises 14 residues. The CDR3 nucleotides are TGTGCCAGCAGCACCCGGACAGGGAAGACTGAAGCTTTCTTT. Its translation is CASSTRTGKTEAFF.

This clone was found a few times. This chain joins TRBV5-1 and TRBJ1-1; D is unresolved. Germline V gene data show CDR1 as SGHRS and CDR2 as YFSETQ. The CDR3 runs 12 residues. Trimming removed 6 bases from V and 0 bases from J, with 6 bases in between. The CDR3 here is CASTAVNTEAFF. CDR3 sequence (DNA): TGCGCCAGCACGGCGGTGAACACTGAAGCTTTCTTT.

V gene TRBV27 combines with J gene TRBJ2-2; the match to TRBD2 covers 11 bases. The CDR3 extends over 18 amino acids. The V and J ends lost 2 bases and 3 bases, in that order; junction bases with no gene match: 8. CDR1 is MNHEY and CDR2 is SMNVEV in the germline V gene (reference sequence). CDR3 sequence (DNA): TGTGCCAGCAGTTTAACCTTGACTAGCGGGACCTACACCGGGGAGCTGTTTTTT. Amino acid sequence: CASSLTLTSGTYTGELFF.

Here the CDR3 DNA reads TGTGCCAGCAGCCCCGGACTAGCGTGGAATGAGCAGTTCTTC. It encodes CASSPGLAWNEQFF. The gene calls are TRBV11-2 and TRBJ2-1; TRBD2 agrees at 9 bases. V lost 5 bases, J lost 7 bases, and 6 bases stayed unmatched. Germline CDR1 and CDR2: SGHAT and FQNNGV. This CDR3 has 14 residues. Full variable domain (missing parts from reference TRBV11-2 and TRBJ2-1): EAGVAQSPRYKIIEKRQSVAFWCNPISGHATLYWYQQILGQGPKLLIQFQNNGVVDDSQLPKDRFSAERLKGVDSTLKIQPAKLEDSAVYLCASSPGLAWNEQFFGPGTRLTVL.

The chain has TRBV28 and TRBJ1-6; D gene ambiguous. The germline CDR1 and CDR2 sequences are MDHEN and SYDVKM. V dropped 5 bases and J dropped 6 bases, with 8 bases sitting between them. The CDR3 consists of 13 residues. In DNA form, the CDR3 reads TGTGCCAGCAGTAGGCGGATTAATTCACCCCTCCACTTT. It is translated as CASSRRINSPLHF.

The rearrangement links TRBV19 to TRBJ1-5, with D possibly being TRBD1 (6 bases). Germline CDR1 reads LNHDA; CDR2 reads SQIVND (reference sequence). This CDR3 has 17 residues. V was pared by 3 bases and J by 0 bases, with 15 bases between. Written as DNA, the CDR3 is TGTGCCAGTAGTATCTGGGGAAACAGGGCTAGCAATCAGCCCCAGCATTTT. Its protein is CASSIWGNRASNQPQHF.

DNA of the CDR3: TGTGCCAGCAGCTTAGCACGGACTAAGAACACTGAAGCTTTCTTT. It translates to CASSLARTKNTEAFF. V usage is TRBV13 and J usage is TRBJ1-1; D not resolved. V lost 1 base, J lost 1 base, and 10 bases lay in between. Per the germline V gene, CDR1 is PRHDT and CDR2 is FYEKMQ (reference sequence). This CDR3 spans 15 amino acids.

V and J are TRBV11-3 and TRBJ2-1; 8 bases are shared with TRBD2. From germline, CDR1 is SGHNT and CDR2 YENEEA. With 5 bases clipped from V and 5 bases from J, the junction kept 8 bases outside the gene matches. The CDR3 spans 15 residues. The CDR3 nucleotides read TGTGCCAGCAGCCCGCGTAGCGGGACTAACAATGAGCAGTTCTTC. Translated: CASSPRSGTNNEQFF.

V and J are TRBV5-6 and TRBJ2-2; no reliable D call. V lost 4 bases to trimming and J lost 4 bases, with 11 bases between them. This CDR3 spans 14 amino acids. Germline V CDR1 and CDR2: SGHDT, YYEEEE. This chain's CDR3 is CASSPFLGTGELFF. CDR3 sequence (DNA): TGTGCCAGCAGCCCCTTCCTAGGCACCGGGGAGCTGTTTTTT.

The V call is TRBV14, the J call TRBJ2-2, with TRBD1 matching 7 bases. The CDR3 has 17 amino acids. V was pared by 2 bases and J by 0 bases, with 6 bases of the junction left unmatched. CDR1 is SGHDN and CDR2 is FVKESK in the germline V gene. For the CDR3, the DNA is TGTGCCAGCAGCCAAAGAACCGGGACAGCGAACACCGGGGAGCTGTTTTTT. It is translated as CASSQRTGTANTGELFF.

The chain recombines TRBV7-9 with TRBJ2-7; 7 positions match TRBD1. Losses at the gene ends were 0 bases for V and 4 bases for J; bases not matched to a gene: 3. CDR3 length: 14 amino acids. The germline gives CDR1 SEHNR, CDR2 FQNEAQ (reference sequence). The CDR3 spells CASSLAGGKYEQYF. DNA of the CDR3: TGTGCCAGCAGCTTAGCAGGGGGCAAGTACGAGCAGTACTTC.

V and J are TRBV9 and TRBJ2-5, with D possibly being TRBD1 (6 bases). CDR1 and CDR2 (germline): SGDLS, YYNGEE. Trimming took off 1 base at V and 5 bases at J, with 12 bases between the two ends. This CDR3 has 14 amino acids. For the CDR3, the DNA is TGTGCCAGCAGCGTAACCGTCCAGGGGGAGACCCAGTACTTC. Translated: CASSVTVQGETQYF.

The chain combines TRBV6-4 with TRBJ1-5, with D hard to call. The CDR3 length is 14 residues. Germline V CDR1 and CDR2: MRHNA, SNTAGT. Trimming removed 8 bases from V and 2 bases from J, with 13 bases in between. Here the CDR3 DNA reads TGTGCCAGCGGCGACCAGGCCGGCAATCAGCCCCAGCATTTT. Translation gives CASGDQAGNQPQHF.

The chain combines TRBV7-9 with TRBJ2-7; a possible D gene is TRBD1 (5 bases). With 1 base removed from V and 2 bases from J, the gap between germline ends came to 15 bases. CDR3 length: 16 residues. CDR1 is SEHNR, CDR2 FQNEAQ, per germline (reference sequence). This chain's CDR3 is CASSLDVPGLTYEQYF. CDR3 nucleotide sequence: TGTGCCAGCAGCTTAGACGTGCCAGGGTTGACCTACGAGCAGTACTTC.

This chain joins TRBV5-5 and TRBJ2-1, with a possible D match to TRBD1 (5 bases). The CDR3 is 14 amino acids. V lost 2 bases and J 6 bases, leaving 12 bases between the germline ends. The germline V gene encodes CDR1 SGHKS and CDR2 YYEKEE (reference sequence). The CDR3: CASSLGVASNEQFF. DNA for the CDR3: TGTGCCAGCAGCTTAGGGGTCGCATCCAATGAGCAGTTCTTC.

The gene calls are TRBV5-4 and TRBJ2-1; tentative D call: TRBD2 (6 bases). CDR1 is SGHNT, CDR2 YYREEE, per germline (reference sequence). Trimming cost V 2 bases and J 1 base, with 10 bases left between them. This CDR3 has 15 residues. The chain's CDR3 is CASSFSGLSYNEQFF. In DNA, the CDR3 is TGTGCCAGCAGCTTTAGCGGACTTTCCTACAATGAGCAGTTCTTC.

V usage is TRBV19 and J usage is TRBJ2-7, with D tentatively TRBD2 (6 bases). The CDR3 is made up of 15 amino acids. Trimming shortened V by 5 bases and J by 1 base, and 15 bases separated the two germline ends. Germline CDR1 and CDR2: LNHDA and SQIVND (reference sequence). CDR3 nucleotide sequence: TGTGCCAGTAGTCCCTCCGGGACTTCTTCCTACGAGCAGTACTTC. Encoded protein: CASSPSGTSSYEQYF.

This clone was detected only a few times. The genes are TRBV28 and TRBJ1-6, with D maybe TRBD1 (6 bases). The CDR3 consists of 16 residues. With 6 bases removed from V and 0 bases from J, the gap between germline ends came to 12 bases. Germline values: CDR1 MDHEN, CDR2 SYDVKM. The CDR3 nucleotides read TGTGCCAGCAGCCCTACAGGGAGCTCCTATAATTCACCCCTCCACTTT. This gives the protein CASSPTGSSYNSPLHF.

The chain carries TRBV15 and TRBJ1-4, with 8 bases fitting TRBD1. Germline values: CDR1 LNHNV, CDR2 YYDKDF (reference sequence). The junction had 6 bases not matched to a gene; V was cut back by 1 base and J by 8 bases. CDR3 length equals 15 residues. CDR3 sequence reads: CATSRASGGEEKLFF. In DNA, the CDR3 is TGTGCCACCAGCAGAGCATCAGGGGGCGAAGAAAAACTGTTTTTT. Looking up the rest from reference TRBV15 and TRBJ1-4 gives the full variable domain: DAMVIQNPRYQVTQFGKPVTLSCSQTLNHNVMYWYQQKSSQAPKLLFHYYDKDFNNEADTPDNFQSRRPNTSFCFLDIRSPGLGDTAMYLCATSRASGGEEKLFFGSGTQLSVL.

The genes are TRBV27 and TRBJ2-5; TRBD1 matches 7 bases. The germline CDR1 and CDR2 sequences are MNHEY and SMNVEV (reference sequence). CDR3 length: 14 amino acids. With 3 bases clipped from V and 2 bases from J, the junction kept 3 bases outside the gene matches. The CDR3 here is CASSFTGVQETQYF. The CDR3 nucleotides read TGTGCCAGCAGTTTCACAGGGGTTCAAGAGACCCAGTACTTC.

The rearrangement joins TRBV7-8 to TRBJ2-1, with 10 bases matching TRBD2. The CDR3 is 18 amino acids. V lost 1 base, J lost 7 bases, and 13 bases stayed unmatched. Germline V gene lookup returns CDR1 SGHVS and CDR2 FQNEAQ. CDR3 amino acids: CASSLGTASGRGGNEQFF. The CDR3 region has the DNA TGTGCCAGCAGCTTAGGGACCGCCAGCGGGAGGGGGGGAAATGAGCAGTTCTTC.

The chain employs TRBV7-2 and TRBJ1-5; D not resolved. This CDR3 is built from 16 residues. With 0 bases removed from V and 7 bases from J, the gap between germline ends came to 16 bases. Germline V CDR1 and CDR2: SGHTA, FQGNSA. The CDR3 bases are TGTGCCAGCAGCTTAGCGTCTTCCGGTATAGAACAGCCCCAGCATTTT. This sequence encodes CASSLASSGIEQPQHF.

The rearrangement links TRBV15 to TRBJ1-5; 7 bases fit TRBD1. Trimming removed 1 base from V and 5 bases from J; junction bases left unmatched: 5. The CDR3 has 15 amino acids. The germline V gene has CDR1 LNHNV and CDR2 YYDKDF (reference sequence). The CDR3 nucleotides are TGTGCCACCAGCAGAGGGAGGGACAGCTATCAGCCCCAGCATTTT. It is translated as CATSRGRDSYQPQHF. The full variable domain, in which reference TRBV15 and TRBJ1-5 provide the parts outside the CDR3, is DAMVIQNPRYQVTQFGKPVTLSCSQTLNHNVMYWYQQKSSQAPKLLFHYYDKDFNNEADTPDNFQSRRPNTSFCFLDIRSPGLGDTAMYLCATSRGRDSYQPQHFGDGTRLSIL.